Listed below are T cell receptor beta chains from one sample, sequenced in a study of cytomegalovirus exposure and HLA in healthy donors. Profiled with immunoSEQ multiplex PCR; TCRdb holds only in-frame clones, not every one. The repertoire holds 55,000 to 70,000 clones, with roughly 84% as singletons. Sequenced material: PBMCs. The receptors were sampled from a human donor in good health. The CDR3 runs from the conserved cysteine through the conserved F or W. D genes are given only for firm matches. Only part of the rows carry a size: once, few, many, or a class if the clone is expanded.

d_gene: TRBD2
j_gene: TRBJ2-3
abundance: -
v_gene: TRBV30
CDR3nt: TGTGCCTGGAGCATCGGGAGGGTCGATACGCAGTATTTT
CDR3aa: CAWSIGRVDTQYF

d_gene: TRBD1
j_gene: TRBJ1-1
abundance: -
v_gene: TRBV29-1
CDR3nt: TGCAGCGTTGAAGAGGGACAGGGGAGAGGTGAAGCTTTCTTT
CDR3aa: CSVEEGQGRGEAFF

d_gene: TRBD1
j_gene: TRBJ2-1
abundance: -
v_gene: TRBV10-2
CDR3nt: TGCGCCAGCAGTGAGATTGTTTGGACAGGCCAGGATGAGCAGTTCTTC
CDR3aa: CASSEIVWTGQDEQFF

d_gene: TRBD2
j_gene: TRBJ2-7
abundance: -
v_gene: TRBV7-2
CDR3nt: TGTGCCAGCAGCTTATGGGCTAGCGGGGGGACTACTTCCTACGAGCAGTACTTC
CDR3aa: CASSLWASGGTTSYEQYF

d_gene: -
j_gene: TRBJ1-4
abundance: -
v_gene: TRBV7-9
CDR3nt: TGTGCCAGCAGCTTACCGAGGGAAAAACTGTTTTTT
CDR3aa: CASSLPREKLFF

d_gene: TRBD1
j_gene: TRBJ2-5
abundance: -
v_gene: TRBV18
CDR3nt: TGTGCCAGCACCGGACAGGGGGAGGTAGAGACCCAGTACTTC
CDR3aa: CASTGQGEVETQYF

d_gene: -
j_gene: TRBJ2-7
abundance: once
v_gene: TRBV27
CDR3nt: TGTGCCAGCGTCTTCTACGAGCAGTACTTC
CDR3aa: CASVFYEQYF

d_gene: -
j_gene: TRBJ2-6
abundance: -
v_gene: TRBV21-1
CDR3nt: TGTGCCAGCAGCACATGGACAGGAAACTCTGGGGCCAACGTCCTGACTTTC
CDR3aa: CASSTWTGNSGANVLTF

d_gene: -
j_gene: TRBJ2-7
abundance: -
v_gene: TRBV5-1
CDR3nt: TGCGCCAGCAGCTTCTCCAGGGAAACTTCTCGCTCCTACGAGCAGTACTTC
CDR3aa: CASSFSRETSRSYEQYF

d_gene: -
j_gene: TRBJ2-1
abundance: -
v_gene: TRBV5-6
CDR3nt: TGTGCCAGCAGCTCGGGTACCTACAATGAGCAGTTCTTC
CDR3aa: CASSSGTYNEQFF

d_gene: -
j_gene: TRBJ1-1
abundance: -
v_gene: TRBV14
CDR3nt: TGTGCCAGCAGCCAATATGGAGTAGAAGCTTTCTTT
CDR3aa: CASSQYGVEAFF

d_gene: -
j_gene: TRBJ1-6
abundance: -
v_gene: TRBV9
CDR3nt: TGTGCCAGCAGCGAGGACAGTAATTCACCCCTCCACTTT
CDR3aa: CASSEDSNSPLHF

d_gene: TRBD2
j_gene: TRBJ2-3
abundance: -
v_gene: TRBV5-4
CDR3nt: TGTGCCAGCAGCCGGAGGCTAGCGGGGGGGCGTACAGATACGCAGTATTTT
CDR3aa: CASSRRLAGGRTDTQYF

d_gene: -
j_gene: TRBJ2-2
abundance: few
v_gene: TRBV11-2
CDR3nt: TGTGCCAGCAGCTCCCTCATCCTTCGCCAGGGGGGAAGCACCGGGGAGCTGTTTTTT
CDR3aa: CASSSLILRQGGSTGELFF

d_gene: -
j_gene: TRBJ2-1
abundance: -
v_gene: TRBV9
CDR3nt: TGTGCCAGCAGCGTAGAAGTAGACTGGTCCTACAATGAGCAGTTCTTC
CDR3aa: CASSVEVDWSYNEQFF

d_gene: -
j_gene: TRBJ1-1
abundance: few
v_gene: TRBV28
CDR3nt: TGTGCCAGCAGCTCAGGGACATGGAACACTGAAGCTTTCTTT
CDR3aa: CASSSGTWNTEAFF

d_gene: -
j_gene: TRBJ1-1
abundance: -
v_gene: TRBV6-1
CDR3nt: TGTGCCAGCAGTGTCGACAAGAACACTGAAGCTTTCTTT
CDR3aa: CASSVDKNTEAFF

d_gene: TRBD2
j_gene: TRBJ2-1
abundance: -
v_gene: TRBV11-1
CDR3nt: TGTGCCAGCAGCTTAACGGGGGGCTCCTACAATGAGCAGTTCTTC
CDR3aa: CASSLTGGSYNEQFF

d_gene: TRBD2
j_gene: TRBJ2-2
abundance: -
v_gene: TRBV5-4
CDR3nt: TGTGCCAGCAGCTTCGGTATACCGGGACTAGCGGTCGGGGAGCTGTTTTTT
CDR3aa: CASSFGIPGLAVGELFF

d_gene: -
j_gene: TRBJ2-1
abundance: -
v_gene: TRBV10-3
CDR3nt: TGTGCCATCGGAACGGGAGTGGGCGGCAATGAGCAGTTCTTC
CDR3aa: CAIGTGVGGNEQFF